In this sample, the clone carrying this TCR beta chain turned up once. The antigen is not known. The data were taken from a study of T cell responses to AZD1222 COVID-19 vaccine. Across the study: Second doses that came at about 4 or about 12 weeks were put together. Findings and limits, study-wide: Donors, mostly white British, included more females; clonal diversity was possibly underestimated. There were repertoire samples only from the period after the peak T cell response.

The method was immunoSEQ multiplex PCR; TCRdb's version includes in-frame clones alone and lacks a portion of them. The sample lists 100,000 to 150,000 clones; 93% were seen once. The material sequenced was peripheral blood, taken on day 0 of AZD1222 vaccination. The source of this sequence is an adult in good health.

For the CDR3, the DNA is TGTGCCAGCAGTTTCGGGACAGGACAAACAGATACGCAGTATTTT. This translates into CASSFGTGQTDTQYF. This rearrangement joins TRBV27 to TRBJ2-3; 8 bases agree with TRBD1. The germline V gene has CDR1 MNHEY and CDR2 SMNVEV (reference sequence). V was pared by 3 bases and J by 3 bases, with 5 bases of the junction left unmatched. The CDR3 sequence is 15 residues long.